A selection of T cell receptor beta chains follows, all from one sample in a study of blood T cell repertoires in COVID-19. Sequenced by immunoSEQ multiplex PCR; TCRdb stores in-frame clones only, minus some. This sample has about 16,000 clones, with roughly nine tenths found just once. Sequences were obtained from peripheral blood. These receptors all stem from a man older than 75 with acute or convalescent COVID-19. The CDR3 runs from the conserved cysteine through the conserved F or W. D genes are given only for firm matches. Not all rows give a size; the values are once, few, many and, for expanded clones, a class.

d_call | clone_size | j_call | v_call | cdr3_nt | cdr3_aa
TRBD1 | . | TRBJ1-2 | TRBV29-1 | TGCAGCACCCCGGGACAGGTCTATGGCTACACCTTC | CSTPGQVYGYTF
TRBD2 | . | TRBJ2-1 | TRBV6-6 | TGTGCCAGCAGTTACTCTAGCGGGGACTACAATGAGCAGTTCTTC | CASSYSSGDYNEQFF
TRBD1 | . | TRBJ1-4 | TRBV5-1 | TGCGCCAGCAGCCGCGGACAGGGTGTCGGGACTAATGAAAAACTGTTTTTT | CASSRGQGVGTNEKLFF
. | . | TRBJ1-1 | TRBV7-9 | TGTGCCAGCAGCTTAACTCAGGGGCATATGGCTGAAGCTTTCTTT | CASSLTQGHMAEAFF
. | . | TRBJ1-2 | TRBV20-1 | TGCAGTGTTCGTGTGGGGCAAGGCTACACCTTC | CSVRVGQGYTF
. | . | TRBJ2-7 | TRBV3-1/TRBV3-2 | TGTGCCAGCAGCGCCTTTCCCAGGGGCGAGCAGTACTTC | CASSAFPRGEQYF
. | . | TRBJ2-7 | TRBV6-2/TRBV6-3 | TGTGCCGGCAGTTACCTCTACTACGAGCAGTACTTC | CAGSYLYYEQYF
. | . | TRBJ1-5 | TRBV19 | TGTGCCAGTAGTATAGCGGGAGGGGCTTTGCAGCCCCAGCATTTT | CASSIAGGALQPQHF
TRBD1 | . | TRBJ1-1 | TRBV3-1/TRBV3-2 | TGTGCCAGCAGCCCTAGACAGGGAGGCACTGAAGCTTTCTTT | CASSPRQGGTEAFF
TRBD1 | . | TRBJ1-5 | TRBV30 | TGTGCCTGGACAACAGGGACAGGGGGTGGAAATCAGCCCCAGCATTTT | CAWTTGTGGGNQPQHF
TRBD1 | . | TRBJ1-2 | TRBV6-5 | TGTGCCAGCCACACAGGGGCCGGTGGCTACACCTTC | CASHTGAGGYTF
. | . | TRBJ1-1 | TRBV21-1 | TGTGCCAGTCGCTATGAGGGCGGGAACACTGAAGCTTTCTTT | CASRYEGGNTEAFF
. | . | TRBJ2-7 | TRBV27 | TGTGCCAGCAGTTTATCGGGCTTTTCCCCCTTCTACGAGCAGTACTTC | CASSLSGFSPFYEQYF
. | . | TRBJ1-6 | TRBV7-9 | TGTGCCAGCAGCTTCTTTCCGGATAATTCACCCCTCCACTTT | CASSFFPDNSPLHF
. | . | TRBJ2-5 | TRBV5-4 | TGTGCCAGCAGCTTGGCCACGGGAGAGACCCAGTACTTC | CASSLATGETQYF
. | once | TRBJ2-1 | TRBV6-4 | TGTGCCAGCAGTGACCACCCCGTCGGTAGTGAGCAGTTCTTC | CASSDHPVGSEQFF
. | . | TRBJ2-3 | TRBV7-9 | TGTGCCAGCAGCAGAGGGACTCTCACAGATACGCAGTATTTT | CASSRGTLTDTQYF
. | . | TRBJ1-4 | TRBV7-9 | TGTGCCAGCAGCTACAGTGCAACTAATGAAAAACTGTTTTTT | CASSYSATNEKLFF
TRBD2 | few | TRBJ2-7 | TRBV3-1/TRBV3-2 | TGTGCCAGCAGCCAAGCGGCGGGAGCTAGCTACGAGCAGTACTTC | CASSQAAGASYEQYF
TRBD2 | . | TRBJ2-1 | TRBV30 | TGTGCCTGGAGCTACGGACTAGCGGAGGATGAGCAGTTCTTC | CAWSYGLAEDEQFF
TRBD1 | few | TRBJ2-2 | TRBV2 | TGTGCCAGCAGGGGGGACAGGGCGAACACCGGGGAGCTGTTTTTT | CASRGDRANTGELFF
TRBD1 | once | TRBJ1-2 | TRBV5-6 | TGTGCCAGCAGCTTGGTGGACCCGGGACAGCTAAATGGCTACACCTTC | CASSLVDPGQLNGYTF
TRBD1 | . | TRBJ1-2 | TRBV3-1/TRBV3-2 | TGTGCCAGCAGCCCCGACAGGGACAGTTCCTACACCTTC | CASSPDRDSSYTF
TRBD2 | . | TRBJ2-2 | TRBV19 | TGTGCCAGTAGTGAACTCCGGCTAGCGGGAGTCACGGGGAACACCGGGGAGCTGTTTTTT | CASSELRLAGVTGNTGELFF
. | . | TRBJ2-5 | TRBV2 | TGTGCCCGCGGGGGAGGGGGGGCGCGAGAGACCCAGTACTTC | CARGGGGARETQYF
TRBD1 | . | TRBJ1-6 | TRBV18 | TGTGCCAGCTCACTACAGGGGTATGGTGATTCACCCCTCCACTTT | CASSLQGYGDSPLHF
. | . | TRBJ1-1 | TRBV7-6 | TGTGCCAGCAGCTCGGACACCTACACTGAAGCTTTCTTT | CASSSDTYTEAFF
TRBD1 | once | TRBJ2-2 | TRBV19 | TGTGCCAGTAGTATGGGACAGTTAAACACCGGGGAGCTGTTTTTT | CASSMGQLNTGELFF
TRBD1 | . | TRBJ1-1 | TRBV29-1 | TGCAGCGTGGAAGGGGGCGACGCTTTCTTT | CSVEGGDAFF
TRBD1 | . | TRBJ1-1 | TRBV6-1 | TGTGCCAGCAGTGAAGCCCTAGGGGACAGGGGGCATACTGAAGCTTTCTTT | CASSEALGDRGHTEAFF
TRBD1 | . | TRBJ1-1 | TRBV3-1/TRBV3-2 | TGTGCCAGCAGCCAACCAGGGGGAGACACTGAAGCTTTCTTT | CASSQPGGDTEAFF
TRBD1 | once | TRBJ2-1 | TRBV5-4 | TGTGCCAGCAGCCCGGGACAGGCATACAATGAGCAGTTCTTC | CASSPGQAYNEQFF
. | . | TRBJ2-2 | TRBV7-6 | TGTGCCAGCAGCTTAGCGCTGGAGGGTAGGGAGCTGTTTTTT | CASSLALEGRELFF
. | . | TRBJ1-5 | TRBV6-1 | TGTGCCAGCAGTGAAACCGGGATCAATCAGCCCCAGCATTTT | CASSETGINQPQHF
TRBD1 | once | TRBJ2-3 | TRBV19 | TGTGCCAGTAGTATAGATCCGGACAGGGGGACCGCAGATACGCAGTATTTT | CASSIDPDRGTADTQYF
TRBD1 | . | TRBJ1-1 | TRBV19 | TGTGCCAGTAGTACGACAGGGCTTAACACTGAAGCTTTCTTT | CASSTTGLNTEAFF
. | . | TRBJ1-2 | TRBV2 | TGTGCCAGCAGTGAAGCGCAGGGTAACTATGGCTACACCTTC | CASSEAQGNYGYTF
. | . | TRBJ1-4 | TRBV5-1 | TGCGCCAGCAGCCTAAACGGCGGAACTAATGAAAAACTGTTTTTT | CASSLNGGTNEKLFF
. | . | TRBJ1-2 | TRBV7-9 | TGTGCCAGCAGCTTAGCTCAGGGCTATGGCTACACCTTC | CASSLAQGYGYTF
TRBD2 | . | TRBJ2-2 | TRBV5-1 | TGCGCCAGCAGCCTACTAGCGGGAGGGCCCAGCACCGGGGAGCTGTTTTTT | CASSLLAGGPSTGELFF
TRBD2 | . | TRBJ2-3 | TRBV29-1 | TGCAGCGTTACTCGACTAGCGGGGGTGGGGGATACGCAGTATTTT | CSVTRLAGVGDTQYF
. | . | TRBJ1-2 | TRBV3-1/TRBV3-2 | TGTGCCAGCAGCCCCCAGGACTTAGGAGCGGGCTACACCTTC | CASSPQDLGAGYTF
TRBD2 | . | TRBJ2-5 | TRBV18 | TGTGCCAGCTCACCACCGACTAGCGGGGGCCAAGAGACCCAGTACTTC | CASSPPTSGGQETQYF
. | . | TRBJ2-7 | TRBV9 | TGTGCCAGCACCCCGGGGGTAGCGGCGCCCTACGAGCAGTACTTC | CASTPGVAAPYEQYF
. | once | TRBJ1-1 | TRBV7-9 | TGTGCCAGCAGCTTAGCCGGGAACACTGAAGCTTTCTTT | CASSLAGNTEAFF
TRBD2 | . | TRBJ2-1 | TRBV6-2/TRBV6-3 | TGTGCCAGCAGTTGGGGGGGGTACAATGAGCAGTTCTTC | CASSWGGYNEQFF
TRBD2 | . | TRBJ2-7 | TRBV4-1 | TGCGCCAGCAGCCAAGGAGGACTAGCGGGAGGAGGATACGAGCAGTACTTC | CASSQGGLAGGGYEQYF
TRBD1 | . | TRBJ2-7 | TRBV5-1 | TGCGCCAGCAGCTCCGGGACAGGGAGCTCCTACGAGCAGTACTTC | CASSSGTGSSYEQYF